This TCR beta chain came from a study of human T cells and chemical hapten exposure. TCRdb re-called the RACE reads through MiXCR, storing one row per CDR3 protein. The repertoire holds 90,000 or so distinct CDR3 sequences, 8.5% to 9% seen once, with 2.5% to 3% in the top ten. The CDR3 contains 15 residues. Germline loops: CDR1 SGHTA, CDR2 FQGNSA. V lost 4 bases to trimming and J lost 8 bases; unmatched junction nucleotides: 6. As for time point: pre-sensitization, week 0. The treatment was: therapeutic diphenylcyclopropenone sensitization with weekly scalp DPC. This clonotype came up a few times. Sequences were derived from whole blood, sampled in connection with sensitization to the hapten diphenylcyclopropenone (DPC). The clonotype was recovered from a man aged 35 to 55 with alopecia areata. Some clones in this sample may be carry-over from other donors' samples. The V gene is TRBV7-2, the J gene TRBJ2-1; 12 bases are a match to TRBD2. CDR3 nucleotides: TGTGCCAGCAGCTCGACTAGCGGGAGTCCCCATGAGCAGTTCTTC. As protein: CASSSTSGSPHEQFF.